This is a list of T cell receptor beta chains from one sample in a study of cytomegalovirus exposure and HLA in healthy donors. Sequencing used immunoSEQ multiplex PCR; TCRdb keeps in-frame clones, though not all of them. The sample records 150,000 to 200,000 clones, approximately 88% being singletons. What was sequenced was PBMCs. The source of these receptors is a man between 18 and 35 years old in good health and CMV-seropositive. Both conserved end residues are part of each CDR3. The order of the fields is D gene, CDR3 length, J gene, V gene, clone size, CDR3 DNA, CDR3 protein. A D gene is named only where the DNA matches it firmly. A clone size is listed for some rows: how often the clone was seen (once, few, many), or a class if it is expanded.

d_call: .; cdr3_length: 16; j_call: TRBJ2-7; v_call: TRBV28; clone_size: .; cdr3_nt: TGTGCCAGCAGTTTGCAAGCGGGCGTCCTCTCCTACGAGCAGTACTTC; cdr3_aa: CASSLQAGVLSYEQYF
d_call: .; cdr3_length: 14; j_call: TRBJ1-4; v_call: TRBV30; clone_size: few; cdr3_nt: TGTGCCTGGAGCCAACAGCAGCCTAATGAAAAACTGTTTTTT; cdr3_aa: CAWSQQQPNEKLFF
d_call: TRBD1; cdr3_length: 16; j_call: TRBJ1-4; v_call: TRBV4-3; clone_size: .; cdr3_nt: TGCGCCAGCAGCCTTACGACAGGGGAATATAATGAAAAACTGTTTTTT; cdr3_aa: CASSLTTGEYNEKLFF
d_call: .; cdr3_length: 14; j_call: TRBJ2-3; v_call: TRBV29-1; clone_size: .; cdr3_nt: TGCAGCGTTGATTTTGGCAGGGGGGCAGATACGCAGTATTTT; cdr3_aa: CSVDFGRGADTQYF
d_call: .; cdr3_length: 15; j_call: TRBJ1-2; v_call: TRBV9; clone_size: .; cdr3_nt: TGTGCCAGCAGCGTAGGGAGCTCGGCAGGGGTTGGCTACACCTTC; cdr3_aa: CASSVGSSAGVGYTF
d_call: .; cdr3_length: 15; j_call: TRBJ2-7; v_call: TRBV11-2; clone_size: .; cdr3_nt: TGTGCCAGCAGCCAAGCAACTGGCGTCTGGGCCGGGCAGTACTTC; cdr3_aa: CASSQATGVWAGQYF
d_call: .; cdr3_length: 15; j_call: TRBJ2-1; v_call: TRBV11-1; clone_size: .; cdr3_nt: TGTGCCAGCAGCTTGGGACTGGGGGAGTACAATGAGCAGTTCTTC; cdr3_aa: CASSLGLGEYNEQFF
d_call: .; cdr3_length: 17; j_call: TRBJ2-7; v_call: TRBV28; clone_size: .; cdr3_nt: TGTGCCAGCAGTTTTTCTCCTAAGCAGGGGTTGCGGTACGAGCAGTACTTC; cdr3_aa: CASSFSPKQGLRYEQYF
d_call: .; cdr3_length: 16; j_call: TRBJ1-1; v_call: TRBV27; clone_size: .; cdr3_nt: TGTGCCAGCAGTCGCCAGGAGGTGCGAGCGAACACTGAAGCTTTCTTT; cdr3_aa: CASSRQEVRANTEAFF
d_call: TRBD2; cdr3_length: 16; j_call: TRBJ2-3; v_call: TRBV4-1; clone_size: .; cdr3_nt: TGCGCCAGCAGCCCGGGACTAGCGGGAGCTGTAGATACGCAGTATTTT; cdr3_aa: CASSPGLAGAVDTQYF
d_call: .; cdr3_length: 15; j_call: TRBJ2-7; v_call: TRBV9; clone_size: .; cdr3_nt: TGTGCCAGCAGCGTAGGACTAGACTTCTCCTACGAGCAGTACTTC; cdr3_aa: CASSVGLDFSYEQYF
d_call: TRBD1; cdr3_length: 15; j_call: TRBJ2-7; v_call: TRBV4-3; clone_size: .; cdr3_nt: TGCGCCAGCAGCCAAGGGACAGGCCTCTCCTACGAGCAGTACTTC; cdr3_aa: CASSQGTGLSYEQYF
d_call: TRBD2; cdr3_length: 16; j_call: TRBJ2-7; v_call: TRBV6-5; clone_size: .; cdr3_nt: TGTGCCAGCAGTTACTCTAGGCTAGCGGGAGGCCGCGAGCAGTACTTC; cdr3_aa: CASSYSRLAGGREQYF
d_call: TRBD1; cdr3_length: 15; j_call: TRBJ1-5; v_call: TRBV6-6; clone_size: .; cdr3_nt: TGTGCCAGCAGTTACGGGACAGGGGAGAACCAGCCCCAGCATTTT; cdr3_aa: CASSYGTGENQPQHF
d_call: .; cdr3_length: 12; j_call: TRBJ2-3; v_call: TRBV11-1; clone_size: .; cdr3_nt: TGTGCCAGCAGCTCAGACTTGTATACGCAGTATTTT; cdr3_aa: CASSSDLYTQYF
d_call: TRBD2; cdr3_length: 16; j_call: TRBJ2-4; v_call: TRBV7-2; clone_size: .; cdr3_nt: TGTGCCAGCAGCTTAACGGCGGGAGAGGTAAAAAACATTCAGTACTTC; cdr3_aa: CASSLTAGEVKNIQYF
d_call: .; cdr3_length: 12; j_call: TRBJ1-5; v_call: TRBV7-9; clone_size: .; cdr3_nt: TGTGCCAGCAGCTTAGCCGACAGTACCCAGCATTTT; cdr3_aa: CASSLADSTQHF
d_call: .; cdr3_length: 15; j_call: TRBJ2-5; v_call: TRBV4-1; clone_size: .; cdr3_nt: TGCGCCAGCAGCCAAGACCCAAGTAGCCAAGAGACCCAGTACTTC; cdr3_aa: CASSQDPSSQETQYF
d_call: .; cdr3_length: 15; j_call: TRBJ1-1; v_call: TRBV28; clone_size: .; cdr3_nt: TGTGCCAGCAGTCCGACGGGGGGGGAGGGCACTGAAGCTTTCTTT; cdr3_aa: CASSPTGGEGTEAFF
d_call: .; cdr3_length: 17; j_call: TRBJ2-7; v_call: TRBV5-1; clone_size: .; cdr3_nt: TGCGCCAGCAGCTTGGCTCCCCTTCGGGAGCCCCACTACGAGCAGTACTTC; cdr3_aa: CASSLAPLREPHYEQYF
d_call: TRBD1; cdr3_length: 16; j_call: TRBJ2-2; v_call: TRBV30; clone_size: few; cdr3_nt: TGTGCCTGGAGTACTGCCAATGGACAGGGGTTCGGGGAGCTGTTTTTT; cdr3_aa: CAWSTANGQGFGELFF
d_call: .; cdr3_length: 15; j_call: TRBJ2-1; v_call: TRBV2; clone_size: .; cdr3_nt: TGTGCCAGCGGCAAAACAGGGTATGGGGGAAATGAGCAGTTCTTC; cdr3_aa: CASGKTGYGGNEQFF
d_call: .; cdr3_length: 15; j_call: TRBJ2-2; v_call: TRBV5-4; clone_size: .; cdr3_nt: TGTGCCAGCAGCTTGAGGACGGGTGCGGGCGGGGAGCTGTTTTTT; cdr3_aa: CASSLRTGAGGELFF
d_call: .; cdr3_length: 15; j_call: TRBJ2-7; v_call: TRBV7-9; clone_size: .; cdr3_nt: TGTGCCAGCAGCCCCCGGGACTGGAGCTCCTACGAGCAGTACTTC; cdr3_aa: CASSPRDWSSYEQYF
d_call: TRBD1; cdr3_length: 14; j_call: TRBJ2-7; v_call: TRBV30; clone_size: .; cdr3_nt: TGTGCCTGGAAGACAGGGGGCTTTAGGTACGAGCAGTACTTC; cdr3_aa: CAWKTGGFRYEQYF
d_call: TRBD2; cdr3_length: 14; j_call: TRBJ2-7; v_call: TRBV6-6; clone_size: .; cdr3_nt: TGTGCCAGCAGGCATACTAGCGGAGGGGTCGAGCAGTACTTC; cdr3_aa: CASRHTSGGVEQYF
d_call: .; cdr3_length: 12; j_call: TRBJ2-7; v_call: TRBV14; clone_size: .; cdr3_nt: TGTGCCAGCAGCCAAGTCAACAGGGAGAGGTACTTC; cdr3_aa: CASSQVNRERYF